The 9 T cell receptor beta chains below come from one sample, sequenced in a study of OX40 agonist ivuxolimab in advanced cancers. Some clones are missing from TCRdb's copy, which holds only in-frame ones; the method was immunoSEQ multiplex PCR. This table holds about 56,000 clones, more than 80% found once. The sample was CD4+ or CD8+ T cells sorted from blood, taken in a trial of the OX40 agonist ivuxolimab. These receptors all stem from an adult with an advanced solid tumor such as melanoma, head and neck, liver or kidney cancer.

The V gene is TRBV7-8, the J gene TRBJ2-7; possible D gene TRBD2, 6 bases. The V end lost 2 bases, the J end lost 7 bases, and 15 bases lay between the germline ends. Germline-derived CDR1 and CDR2 are SGHVS and FQNEAQ. The CDR3 runs to 14 residues. CDR3 amino acids: CASSLKGGLGEQYF. In DNA form, the CDR3 reads TGTGCCAGCAGCTTAAAGGGAGGTCTGGGTGAGCAGTACTTC.

Within the sample, this clone is medium-sized. The rearrangement joins TRBV27 to TRBJ1-2; no clear D gene. CDR1 is MNHEY and CDR2 is SMNVEV in the germline V gene (reference sequence). V lost 5 bases, J lost 2 bases, and 15 bases lay in between. This CDR3 has 15 amino acids. CDR3: CASSPTRTGNYGYTF. The CDR3 DNA is TGTGCCAGCAGTCCGACTCGGACCGGGAACTATGGCTACACCTTC.

V and J are TRBV18 and TRBJ1-4; possibly TRBD1 for D (5 bases). Germline values: CDR1 KGHSH, CDR2 LQKENI. The CDR3 loop spans 14 amino acids. Trimming took off 8 bases at V and 4 bases at J, with 14 bases between the two ends. The CDR3 spells CASTLSGINEKLFF. CDR3 DNA: TGTGCCAGCACCCTGTCAGGGATTAATGAAAAACTGTTTTTT.

This chain joins TRBV30 and TRBJ2-3; D gene ambiguous. The V end was cut by 0 bases, the J end by 2 bases, with 6 bases between. The CDR3 spans 13 residues. Germline CDR1 reads GTSNPN; CDR2 reads SVGIG (reference sequence). The CDR3 nucleotides read TGTGCCTGGAGTGTAAGCCTCACAGATACGCAGTATTTT. This encodes CAWSVSLTDTQYF.

The genes are TRBV4-1 and TRBJ2-7; no clear D gene. Trimming took 1 base from V and 6 from J, leaving 10 bases between them. The CDR3 is 13 amino acids. Germline CDR1 and CDR2: MGHRA and YSYEKL. The CDR3 is CASSQVLGREQYF. The CDR3 nucleotides are TGCGCCAGCAGCCAAGTATTAGGGCGCGAGCAGTACTTC.

This clone was observed a single time. The V gene is TRBV19, the J gene TRBJ1-2; 9 nucleotides match TRBD1. Germline CDR1 LNHDA, CDR2 SQIVND (reference sequence). The CDR3 sequence is 15 residues long. V gave up 5 bases and J gave up 1 base; unmatched junction bases: 5. The CDR3 DNA sequence: TGTGCCAGTAGTGGGACAGGGTCATATAACTATGGCTACACCTTC. It translates to CASSGTGSYNYGYTF.

The chain couples TRBV11-3 to TRBJ1-1; possible D gene TRBD1, 5 bases. Trimming took 5 bases from V and 1 from J, leaving 11 bases between them. This CDR3 region has 14 residues. CDR1 is SGHNT and CDR2 is YENEEA in the germline V gene. The CDR3 nucleotides read TGTGCCAGCAGCCTGGGGAGGGGGAACACTGAAGCTTTCTTT. This sequence encodes CASSLGRGNTEAFF.

This chain links TRBV30 with TRBJ2-7, with TRBD2 matching 13 bases. The CDR3 is made up of 15 amino acids. Germline trimming cut 1 base from V and 3 bases from J; bases unmatched to any gene: 3. The germline CDR1 and CDR2 sequences are GTSNPN and SVGIG (reference sequence). The CDR3 region is CAWSGTSGSRYEQYF. For the CDR3, the DNA is TGTGCCTGGAGTGGGACTAGCGGGAGTCGCTACGAGCAGTACTTC.

This clone has at least ten counts. Other DNA sequences in this specimen translate into the identical CDR3. The chain combines TRBV18 with TRBJ2-5; D is unclear. The germline V gene encodes CDR1 KGHSH and CDR2 LQKENI. The CDR3 loop spans 13 amino acids. V was trimmed by 3 bases and J by 2 bases, leaving 7 bases between them. In nucleotides, the CDR3 is TGTGCCAGCTCACCCCGGCTACAAGAGACCCAGTACTTC. This gives the protein CASSPRLQETQYF.